The clone carrying this TCR beta chain was seen a handful of times. The data stem from a study of blood T cell repertoires in COVID-19. Assay: immunoSEQ multiplex PCR; the TCRdb copy retains only in-frame clones and omits some. Of about 200,000 clones listed, 70% to 90% are singletons. CDR3 length equals 10 residues. The V and J ends lost 7 bases and 7 bases respectively, with 11 bases between them. CDR1 is SQVTM and CDR2 is ANQGSEA in the germline V gene. The receptor was derived from a woman aged 40 to 50 with acute COVID-19. This chain connects TRBV29-1 to TRBJ2-7, with TRBD2 as a possible D gene (6 bases). The sample comprised PBMCs or T cells enriched from blood (not recorded which). The CDR3 DNA is TGCAGCGCCGGGACTGGGGAGCAGTACTTC. Translation gives CSAGTGEQYF.